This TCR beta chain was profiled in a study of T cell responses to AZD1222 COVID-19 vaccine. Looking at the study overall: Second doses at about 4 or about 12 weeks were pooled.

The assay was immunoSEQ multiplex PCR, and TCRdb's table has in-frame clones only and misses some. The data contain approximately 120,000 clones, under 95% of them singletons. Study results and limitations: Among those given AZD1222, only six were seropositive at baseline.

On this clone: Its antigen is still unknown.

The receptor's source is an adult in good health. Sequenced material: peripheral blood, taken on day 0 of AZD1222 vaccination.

This CDR3 reads CSVVQPVENTEAFF. The CDR3 DNA reads as TGCAGCGTTGTCCAGCCGGTGGAGAACACTGAAGCTTTCTTT. This chain joins TRBV29-1 and TRBJ1-1; D is unclear. The CDR3 sequence is 14 residues long. Germline V gene sequence: CDR1 SQVTM, CDR2 ANQGSEA. V lost 4 bases and J lost 1, with 13 bases in between.